This T cell receptor beta chain derives from a study of T-cell reconstitution after alpha-beta-depleted transplantation in children. The CDR3 is 12 residues long. V lost 9 bases and J lost 9, with 17 bases in between. Germline loops: CDR1 MNHEY, CDR2 SMNVEV (reference sequence). Preparation of the TCRbeta library involved a method that used unique molecular identifiers. TCRdb independently ran MiXCR on the PCR reads; one entry per CDR3 protein. The table records around 360,000 distinct CDR3 sequences, about 9.3% of them present only once. This clonotype was picked up a small number of times. The receptor's source is a human donor who donated a stem cell graft to a child with acute lymphoblastic leukemia. The chain couples TRBV27 to TRBJ1-2; no reliable D call. This specimen was PBMCs from the stem cell graft donor, taken from the stem cell graft. This CDR3 reads CASHSGDHRYTF. As DNA, the CDR3 is TGTGCCAGTCACTCCGGGGATCATCGCTACACCTTC.